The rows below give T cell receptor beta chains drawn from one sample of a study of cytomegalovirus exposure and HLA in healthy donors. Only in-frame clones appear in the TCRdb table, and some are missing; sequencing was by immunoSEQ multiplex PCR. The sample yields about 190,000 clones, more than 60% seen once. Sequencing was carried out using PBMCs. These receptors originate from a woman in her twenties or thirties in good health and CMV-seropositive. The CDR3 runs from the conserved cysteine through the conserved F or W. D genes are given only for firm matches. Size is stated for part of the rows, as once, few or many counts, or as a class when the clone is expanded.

CASRGWQLYGYTF | TGTGCCAGCCGCGGATGGCAGCTATATGGCTACACCTTC | 13 | . | TRBJ1-2 | . | TRBV6-5
CASSFSYRTEAFF | TGTGCTAGCAGTTTTTCATACAGGACTGAAGCTTTCTTT | 13 | . | TRBJ1-1 | . | TRBV7-7
CAWSEGARNQPQHF | TGTGCCTGGAGTGAGGGGGCGCGAAATCAGCCCCAGCATTTT | 14 | . | TRBJ1-5 | TRBD1 | TRBV30
CASSVDLNTEAFF | TGTGCCAGCAGCGTAGACTTGAACACTGAAGCTTTCTTT | 13 | . | TRBJ1-1 | . | TRBV9
CASSPGDGRANTGELFF | TGTGCCAGCAGCCCAGGGGATGGGCGAGCGAACACCGGGGAGCTGTTTTTT | 17 | . | TRBJ2-2 | . | TRBV11-3
CASSFGTGTQETQYF | TGTGCCAGCAGTTTCGGGACAGGGACTCAAGAGACCCAGTACTTC | 15 | . | TRBJ2-5 | TRBD1 | TRBV28
CASSQLLGAQFF | TGTGCCAGCAGCCAGCTATTAGGGGCGCAGTTCTTC | 12 | few | TRBJ2-1 | . | TRBV16
CASSSGTLSSGNTIYF | TGTGCCAGCAGCTCGGGGACTCTAAGCTCTGGAAACACCATATATTTT | 16 | . | TRBJ1-3 | . | TRBV5-5
CASSLAGYNTGELFF | TGCGCCAGCAGCTTAGCGGGATACAACACCGGGGAGCTGTTTTTT | 15 | few | TRBJ2-2 | TRBD2 | TRBV5-1
CASSSGQGVYGYTF | TGTGCCAGCTCATCAGGACAGGGGGTTTATGGCTACACCTTC | 14 | . | TRBJ1-2 | TRBD1 | TRBV18
CAWTSGTSEQFF | TGTGCCTGGACTAGCGGGACTAGTGAGCAGTTCTTC | 12 | . | TRBJ2-1 | TRBD2 | TRBV30
CASSLEQANTEAFF | TGTGCCAGCAGCCTGGAACAGGCGAACACTGAAGCTTTCTTT | 14 | . | TRBJ1-1 | . | TRBV11-2
CASSVTSGETQYF | TGTGCCAGCAGCGTGACTAGCGGAGAGACCCAGTACTTC | 13 | once | TRBJ2-5 | TRBD2 | TRBV13
CASSLGGLKAFF | TGTGCCAGCAGTTTAGGGGGACTAAAAGCTTTCTTT | 12 | . | TRBJ1-1 | . | TRBV28
CASSSWGGEADTQYF | TGTGCCAGCAGCTCGTGGGGGGGCGAGGCAGATACGCAGTATTTT | 15 | . | TRBJ2-3 | . | TRBV7-2